This T cell receptor beta chain was captured by sequencing in a study of graft-versus-host responses after intestinal transplantation. Study context: Each recipient received a multivisceral, liver-intestinal, or isolated intestinal graft. The study gave all recipients anti-thymocyte globulin induction, then tacrolimus and steroids for about 3 years. Study results and caveats: Allografts carried high graft-versus-host to host-versus-graft clonal ratios in patients having graft-donor T cell macrochimerism. Recipient marrow harbored GvH clones, some of which surfaced first in ileum or blood.

Assay used: immunoSEQ multiplex PCR; TCRdb lists only in-frame clones, some missing. The sample has over 100,000 clones; roughly 92% are singletons. The trim removed 6 bases at V and 3 bases at J, leaving 11 bases unmatched. The length of the CDR3 is 16 residues. Germline CDR1 and CDR2: SNHLY and FYNNEI. This clone was detected only once. As yet, its antigen is unknown. The rearrangement joins TRBV2 to TRBJ1-5; 7 bases line up with TRBD1. The sample in question was unstimulated CD4+ T cells sorted from spleen or lymph node cells, obtained before transplant. The source is a human donor who was the organ donor for an intestinal transplant. The CDR3 loop reads CASSADRDPFNQPQHF. The DNA of the CDR3 is TGTGCCAGCAGCGCTGACAGGGACCCATTCAATCAGCCCCAGCATTTT.